Below, 9 T cell receptor beta chains from the same sample are listed, as sequenced in a study of cytomegalovirus exposure and HLA in healthy donors. The study ran its PCR with 60 Vbeta and 13 Jbeta primers. The protocol was immunoSEQ multiplex PCR, while the TCRdb copy is restricted to in-frame clones and leaves out a portion. The data hold roughly 140,000 clones, with 60% to 85% observed a single time. Sequencing was carried out using PBMCs. The origin of the receptors is a man aged 18 to 30 in good health and CMV-seronegative.

The chain recombines TRBV5-6 with TRBJ2-3; weak D call: TRBD1 (5 bases). The CDR3 contains 18 residues. V lost 4 bases and J lost 0, with 21 bases in between. Germline V lookup: CDR1 SGHDT, CDR2 YYEEEE. DNA for the CDR3: TGTGCCAGCAGCCCCGCCGGGTGGGGCACGGCTAGCACAGATACGCAGTATTTT. Residues: CASSPAGWGTASTDTQYF.

The chain carries TRBV29-1 and TRBJ2-1, with D uncertain. CDR1 is SQVTM, CDR2 ANQGSEA, per germline. The ends were cut back, 4 bases at V and 6 bases at J, with 10 bases in the middle. The CDR3 covers 12 residues. The CDR3 loop is CSVVGIANEQFF. CDR3 nucleotide sequence: TGCAGCGTTGTGGGCATTGCCAATGAGCAGTTCTTC.

The V and J genes are TRBV5-1 and TRBJ2-7, with 7 bases lining up with TRBD1. Per the germline V gene, CDR1 is SGHRS and CDR2 is YFSETQ. With 1 base clipped from V and 4 bases from J, the junction kept 8 bases outside the gene matches. CDR3 length: 15 amino acids. CDR3: CASSLTTGALYEQYF. As DNA, the CDR3 is TGCGCCAGCAGCTTGACCACAGGGGCGCTATACGAGCAGTACTTC.

The genes are TRBV7-2 and TRBJ1-2; TRBD1 aligns across 10 bases. Germline V gene data show CDR1 as SGHTA and CDR2 as FQGNSA. This CDR3 region has 15 residues. V was clipped by 5 bases and J by 4 bases; unmatched bases: 7. CDR3 in DNA: TGTGCCAGCAGCGTTCGGACAGGGGGTGGCTATGGCTACACCTTC. It translates to CASSVRTGGGYGYTF.

This chain connects TRBV7-9 to TRBJ2-1, with D maybe TRBD2 (7 bases). The V end was cut by 7 bases, the J end by 5 bases, with 24 bases between. Germline lookup yields CDR1 SEHNR and CDR2 FQNEAQ (reference sequence). The CDR3 runs to 17 residues. CDR3 DNA: TGTGCCAGCAAGACCAGGGAGGGGGACTCGGGGAACAATGAGCAGTTCTTC. It encodes CASKTREGDSGNNEQFF.

This clone was seen only a few times. This sequence joins TRBV4-1 and TRBJ1-3, with a possible D match to TRBD1 (6 bases). Germline V CDR1 and CDR2: MGHRA, YSYEKL. CDR3 size: 16 residues. Trimming shortened V by 0 bases and J by 2 bases, and 11 bases separated the two germline ends. The chain's CDR3 is CASSQEPTGPGNTIYF. The CDR3 DNA reads as TGCGCCAGCAGCCAAGAACCGACAGGTCCTGGAAACACCATATATTTT.

In the case of this clone: Distinct nucleotide sequences in the sample also encode this CDR3. V usage is TRBV6-1 and J usage is TRBJ1-1; no clear D gene. V gave up 2 bases and J gave up 0 bases, with 4 bases separating them. This CDR3 contains 13 residues. Germline values: CDR1 MNHNS, CDR2 SASEGT. Here the CDR3 DNA reads TGTGCCAGCAGTGAACGGGTGAACACTGAAGCTTTCTTT. This encodes CASSERVNTEAFF.

The CDR3 protein is CASSSDPTGDEQFF. CDR3 nucleotide sequence: TGTGCCAGCAGCTCGGACCCGACAGGGGACGAGCAGTTCTTC. V usage is TRBV11-3 and J usage is TRBJ2-1; 8 bases line up with TRBD1. V was clipped by 4 bases and J by 10 bases; unmatched bases: 9. This CDR3 region has 14 residues. Germline V lookup: CDR1 SGHNT, CDR2 YENEEA.

The rearrangement uses TRBV5-1 and TRBJ2-3; TRBD1 matches 7 bases. Germline lookup yields CDR1 SGHRS and CDR2 YFSETQ. The CDR3 is 14 amino acids. V gave up 6 bases and J gave up 3 bases; unmatched junction bases: 7. The CDR3 DNA reads TGCGCCAGCATGCAGGGGGATCTGACAGATACGCAGTATTTT. Amino acids: CASMQGDLTDTQYF.